The T cell receptor beta chain described here comes from a study of post-analysis software for immune sequencing data. Turning to the study itself: The disease courses covered relapsing-remitting, secondary progressive and progressive-relapsing multiple sclerosis.

As for this clonotype: What it recognizes is unknown.

The study's findings and limits: Pronounced co-clustering by F measure was evident among identically batched samples. Normalized Chao1 diversity was significantly reduced in patients versus controls.

Sequencing libraries made from TCR beta cDNA carried unique molecular identifiers. Roughly 0.5 million cDNA molecules were obtained from roughly 1 to 10 million T cells. MiXCR, run by TCRdb on the PCR reads, gives a single entry per CDR3 protein. This repertoire shows a few hundred thousand distinct CDR3 sequences, under 55% found once; its top ten account for around 10%. The sequence was obtained from a girl between 10 and 17 years old with multiple sclerosis. The sequencing sample was made of blood.

The CDR3 loop is CASSPGQEDEKLFF. The CDR3 nucleotides are TGTGCCAGCTCGCCGGGACAGGAGGATGAAAAACTGTTTTTT. The chain has TRBV18 and TRBJ1-4; 8 bases match TRBD1. Germline V lookup: CDR1 KGHSH, CDR2 LQKENI. Trimming cost V 6 bases and J 6 bases; bases outside gene matches: 6. The CDR3 runs 14 residues.